This record covers a single T cell receptor (beta chain). Its antigen remains unidentified. Pooled together were second doses at about 4 or about 12 weeks. V gave up 7 bases and J gave up 4 bases; unmatched junction bases: 10. The CDR3 extends over 15 amino acids. From germline, CDR1 is MDHEN and CDR2 SYDVKM. Data came from immunoSEQ multiplex PCR; TCRdb stores just in-frame clones and leaves some out. The data contain 150,000 to 200,000 clones, approximately 86% of them singletons. These data originate in a study of T cell responses to AZD1222 COVID-19 vaccine. Whole-study results and caveats: Among those given AZD1222, only five or six were seropositive at baseline. Females outnumbered males among donors, who were mostly white British; clonal diversity was possibly underestimated.

The chain is built from TRBV28 and TRBJ1-2, with 9 bases matching TRBD1. This receptor was taken from an adult who received the AZD1222 COVID-19 vaccine. The sample was peripheral blood, taken 28 days after the second AZD1222 dose. DNA for the CDR3: TGTGCCAGCACCGGGTACAGGGGGCAGTTCTATGGCTACACCTTC. It is translated as CASTGYRGQFYGYTF.